The next 18 T cell receptor beta chains were all read from a single sample in a study of blood T cell repertoires in COVID-19. The repertoire was sequenced with immunoSEQ multiplex PCR; TCRdb's copy has only in-frame clones and lacks some. The table shows around 65,000 clones, with roughly 71% occurring only once. Material: peripheral blood. These receptors were obtained from a woman between 45 and 60 years old with active or convalescent COVID-19.

V and J are TRBV13 and TRBJ2-2, with 7 bases matching TRBD2. The CDR3 has 17 amino acids. CDR1 is PRHDT, CDR2 FYEKMQ, per germline (reference sequence). J gave up 4 bases and V 1 base, and 9 bases lay outside the gene matches. CDR3 coding DNA: TGTGCCAGCAGCTTAGTACTCGGGGGACTAAGCACCGGGGAGCTGTTTTTT. It specifies CASSLVLGGLSTGELFF.

This clone appeared a few times. The sample holds other DNA sequences that translate to the same CDR3. The V gene is TRBV7-3, the J gene TRBJ2-1, with TRBD1 identical over 8 bases. The CDR3 is 14 amino acids. Germline V gives CDR1 SGHTA, CDR2 FQGTGA. The V gene end was trimmed by 4 bases and the J gene end by 4 bases; junction bases not matched to a gene: 3. The CDR3: CASSSGTGYNEQFF. The CDR3 coding sequence is TGTGCCAGCAGCTCCGGGACAGGATACAATGAGCAGTTCTTC. The full variable domain, completed using reference TRBV7-3 and TRBJ2-1, is GAGVSQTPSNKVTEKGKYVELRCDPISGHTALYWYRQSLGQGPEFLIYFQGTGAADDSGLPNDRFFAVRPEGSVSTLKIQRTERGDSAVYLCASSSGTGYNEQFFGPGTRLTVL.

The rearrangement links TRBV6-2 or TRBV6-3 to TRBJ1-2, with a possible D match to TRBD1 (6 bases). V was clipped by 4 bases and J by 2 bases, with 11 bases between them. CDR3 length: 14 residues. Germline V lookup: CDR1 MNHEY, CDR2 SVGEGT. DNA for the CDR3: TGTGCCAGCAGTTGGGGGACACCGAACTATGGCTACACCTTC. Its protein product is CASSWGTPNYGYTF.

The chain is built from TRBV3-1 (or the pseudogene TRBV3-2) and TRBJ1-2; 7 positions match TRBD1. The CDR3 runs 14 residues. V lost 1 base and J lost 8; bases outside the gene matches: 7. Germline V gene sequence: CDR1 LGHDT, CDR2 YNNKEL (reference sequence). CDR3 coding DNA: TGTGCCAGCAGCCAAGTCACAGGGGCGAGGGGCTACACCTTC. It encodes CASSQVTGARGYTF.

The CDR3 sequence: CASSSGTASSGNTIYF. CDR3 in DNA: TGCGCCAGCAGCTCCGGGACAGCAAGCTCTGGAAACACCATATATTTT. The rearrangement joins TRBV5-1 to TRBJ1-3; 7 nucleotides match TRBD1. The CDR3 totals 16 residues. V lost 3 bases, J lost 0 bases, and 6 bases stayed unmatched. Germline loops: CDR1 SGHRS, CDR2 YFSETQ.

The rearrangement joins TRBV29-1 to TRBJ1-2; TRBD1 aligns across 9 bases. The V gene's germline CDR1 is SQVTM and CDR2 ANQGSEA. V lost 0 bases to trimming and J lost 8 bases; unmatched junction nucleotides: 7. The CDR3 contains 14 residues. CDR3 DNA: TGCAGCGTTGAAGAGTCTACAGGGGGCGAGGGCTACACCTTC. Translating gives CSVEESTGGEGYTF.

The chain has TRBV11-2 and TRBJ2-7; no reliable D call. CDR1 and CDR2 from the germline V gene are SGHAT and FQNNGV. The CDR3 runs to 16 residues. The V gene lost 0 bases and the J gene lost 0 bases, with 12 bases spanning the gap. The CDR3 sequence is CASSLDRSGSSYEQYF. The CDR3 DNA is TGTGCCAGCAGCTTAGATCGAAGTGGTAGCTCCTACGAGCAGTACTTC.

The chain combines TRBV7-3 with TRBJ2-7, with D possibly matching TRBD2 (5 bases). In germline, CDR1 is SGHTA, CDR2 FQGTGA. Trimming took 2 bases from V and 1 from J, leaving 15 bases between them. The length of the CDR3 is 16 residues. The CDR3 sequence is CASSLWPRGRSYEQYF. The CDR3 DNA reads as TGTGCCAGCAGCTTATGGCCCCGGGGTCGGTCCTACGAGCAGTACTTC.

The J gene is TRBJ2-4, the V gene TRBV10-3; 10 nucleotides agree with TRBD2. The CDR3 is 18 amino acids. Germline V gives CDR1 ENHRY, CDR2 SYGVKD. Unmatched junction bases numbered 8, after V lost 3 bases and J lost 0 bases. In DNA form, the CDR3 reads TGTGCCATCAGTGACCGGGCTAGCGGGGGACTAGCCAAAAACATTCAGTACTTC. Translating gives CAISDRASGGLAKNIQYF.

The rearrangement links TRBV2 to TRBJ2-1, with a tentative D call TRBD2 (6 bases). V lost 3 bases and J lost 12, with 15 bases in between. The CDR3 contains 13 residues. CDR1 and CDR2 (germline): SNHLY, FYNNEI. CDR3: CASSDKPGLGQFF. The CDR3 nucleotides are TGTGCCAGCAGTGACAAGCCGGGACTTGGGCAGTTCTTC.

The gene calls are TRBV24-1 and TRBJ2-5; no firm D call. The CDR3 loop spans 12 amino acids. CDR1 KGHDR and CDR2 SFDVKD come from the germline V gene. The V end was cut by 4 bases, the J end by 4 bases, with 6 bases between. CDR3 coding DNA: TGTGCCACCAGTGACTCTACAGAGACCCAGTACTTC. This translates into CATSDSTETQYF.

DNA of the CDR3: TGTGCCATCAGCCGACAGGGGGTTACAGATACGCAGTATTTT. Its protein product is CAISRQGVTDTQYF. The chain joins TRBV10-3 to TRBJ2-3; TRBD1 agrees at 9 bases. From germline, CDR1 is ENHRY and CDR2 SYGVKD. The J segment lost 3 bases and the V segment lost 6 bases, leaving 4 bases of the junction unmatched. The CDR3 extends over 14 amino acids.

This clone came up a few times. V gene TRBV9 combines with J gene TRBJ2-2, with TRBD1 matching over 10 bases. CDR3 length: 15 residues. The germline V gene encodes CDR1 SGDLS and CDR2 YYNGEE. The ends lost 4 bases at V and 3 bases at J; junction bases unmatched: 3. This CDR3 reads CASSSGQGDTGELFF. The CDR3 coding sequence is TGTGCCAGCAGCTCCGGACAGGGGGACACCGGGGAGCTGTTTTTT.

This clone occurred once. The rearrangement joins TRBV5-8 to TRBJ1-2, with D perhaps TRBD1 (6 bases). This CDR3 has 12 residues. V lost 4 bases, J lost 10 bases, and 14 bases lay in between. CDR1 is SGHTS, CDR2 YDEGEE, per germline. DNA of the CDR3: TGTGCCAGCAGCCTATACAGGGAAGCCTACACCTTC. Residues: CASSLYREAYTF.

The V gene is TRBV6-6, the J gene TRBJ1-1, with 9 bases matching TRBD1. The CDR3 contains 13 residues. CDR1 is MNHNY, CDR2 SVGAGI, per germline (reference sequence). Losses at the gene ends were 6 bases for V and 5 bases for J; bases not matched to a gene: 4. CDR3 nucleotides: TGTGCCAGCAGCCAGACAGGGGGAACTGAAGCTTTCTTT. Translation gives CASSQTGGTEAFF.

Here the CDR3 reads CASRLRGRNSPLHF. CDR3 coding DNA: TGTGCCAGCCGGCTTAGGGGTAGGAATTCACCCCTCCACTTT. The chain links TRBV6-5 to TRBJ1-6, with a weak D call TRBD1 (5 bases). CDR1 and CDR2 from the germline V gene are MNHEY and SVGAGI. V was pared by 8 bases and J by 7 bases, with 15 bases between. The CDR3 runs to 14 residues.

The V and J genes are TRBV19 and TRBJ2-1; 12 nucleotides match TRBD2. This CDR3 has 15 amino acids. Trimming at V came to 5 bases and at J to 8 bases, leaving 7 bases not matched to a gene. The germline gives CDR1 LNHDA, CDR2 SQIVND (reference sequence). The CDR3 sequence is CASSRLAGDFDEQFF. Here the CDR3 DNA reads TGTGCCAGTAGTCGACTAGCGGGAGATTTCGATGAGCAGTTCTTC.

The chain recombines TRBV24-1 with TRBJ2-5; TRBD2 aligns across 8 bases. Germline V gives CDR1 KGHDR, CDR2 SFDVKD. The CDR3 is 17 residues long. Germline trimming cut 5 bases from V and 0 bases from J; bases unmatched to any gene: 10. The CDR3 DNA is TGTGCCACCAGTGCATTTTATAGCGGGATGTACCAAGAGACCCAGTACTTC. It is translated as CATSAFYSGMYQETQYF.